This TCR beta chain was found in a study of blood T cells in healthy people across ages. At the level of the study: There was about one barcoded beta molecule captured by template switching per two T cells.

Overall study results and limits: Per-million-T-cell TCR beta diversity fell roughly linearly with age.

A second about 6 to 12 cycle PCR used barcoded and J-beta primers. MiXCR, run by TCRdb on the 5' RACE reads, gives a single entry per CDR3 protein. The table includes 450,000 to 700,000 distinct CDR3 sequences, 25% to 30% detected once. Concerning this clonotype itself: Its specificity is unknown.

Donors were systemically healthy Caucasian individuals from Russia aged about 6 to 95 years. Total RNA was isolated from each sample in quantities of at least 6 micrograms. The receptor comes from an older woman in good health. Material for sequencing was blood.

CDR3 DNA: TGTGCCAGCAGTTTTGGGGAGGACTATGGCTACACCTTC. Translating gives CASSFGEDYGYTF. The rearrangement joins TRBV27 to TRBJ1-2, with unresolved D. Germline assignment: CDR1 MNHEY and CDR2 SMNVEV (reference sequence). Between the trimmed V and J ends, which lost 3 bases and 3 bases, there was a span of 8 bases. CDR3 size: 13 residues.